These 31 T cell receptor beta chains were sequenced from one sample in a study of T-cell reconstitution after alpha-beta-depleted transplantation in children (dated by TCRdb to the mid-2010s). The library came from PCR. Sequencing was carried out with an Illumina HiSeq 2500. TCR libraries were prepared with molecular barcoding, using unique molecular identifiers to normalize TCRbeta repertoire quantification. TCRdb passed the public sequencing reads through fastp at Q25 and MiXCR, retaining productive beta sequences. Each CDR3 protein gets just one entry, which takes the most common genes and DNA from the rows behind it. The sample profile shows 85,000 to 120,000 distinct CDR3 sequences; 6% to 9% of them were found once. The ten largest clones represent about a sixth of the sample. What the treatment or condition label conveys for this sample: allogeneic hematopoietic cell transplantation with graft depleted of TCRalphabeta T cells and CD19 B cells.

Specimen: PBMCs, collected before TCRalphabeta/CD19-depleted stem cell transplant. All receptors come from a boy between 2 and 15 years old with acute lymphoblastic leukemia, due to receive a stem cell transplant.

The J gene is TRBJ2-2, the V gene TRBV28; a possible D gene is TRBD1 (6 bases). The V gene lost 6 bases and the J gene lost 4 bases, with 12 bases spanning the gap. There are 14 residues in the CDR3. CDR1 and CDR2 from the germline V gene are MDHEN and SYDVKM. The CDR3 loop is CASRAGQFTGELFF. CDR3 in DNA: TGTGCCAGCAGGGCCGGACAGTTCACCGGGGAGCTGTTTTTT.

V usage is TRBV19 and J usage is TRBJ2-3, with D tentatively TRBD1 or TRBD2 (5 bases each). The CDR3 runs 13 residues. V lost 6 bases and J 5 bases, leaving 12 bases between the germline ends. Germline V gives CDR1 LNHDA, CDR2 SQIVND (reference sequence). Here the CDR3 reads CASSPGARDTQYF. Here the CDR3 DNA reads TGTGCCAGTAGCCCCGGGGCCCGAGATACGCAGTATTTT.

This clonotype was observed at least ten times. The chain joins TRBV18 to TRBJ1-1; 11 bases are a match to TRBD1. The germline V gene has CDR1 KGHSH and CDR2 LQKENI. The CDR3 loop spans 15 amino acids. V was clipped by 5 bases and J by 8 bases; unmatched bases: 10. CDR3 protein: CASSDRTGGANEAFF. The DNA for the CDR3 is TGTGCCAGCTCAGACCGGACAGGGGGCGCAAACGAAGCTTTCTTT. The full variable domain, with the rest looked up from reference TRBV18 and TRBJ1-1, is NAGVMQNPRHLVRRRGQEARLRCSPMKGHSHVYWYRQLPEEGLKFMVYLQKENIIDESGMPKERFSAEFPKEGPSILRIQQVVRGDSAAYFCASSDRTGGANEAFFGQGTRLTVV.

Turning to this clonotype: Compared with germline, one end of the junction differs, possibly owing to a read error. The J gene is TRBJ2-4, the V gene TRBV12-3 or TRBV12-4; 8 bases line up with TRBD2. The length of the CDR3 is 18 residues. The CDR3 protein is CARSFQLAGGIAKNIQYF. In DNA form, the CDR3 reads TGTGCCCGCAGTTTTCAACTGGCGGGGGGCATAGCCAAAAACATTCAGTACTTC.

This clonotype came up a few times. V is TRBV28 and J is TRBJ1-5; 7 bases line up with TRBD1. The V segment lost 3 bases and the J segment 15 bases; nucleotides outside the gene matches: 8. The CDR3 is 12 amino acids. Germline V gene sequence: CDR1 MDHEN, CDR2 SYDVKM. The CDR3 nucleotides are TGTGCCAGCAGTTTCAACAGGGGTTCGTGGCATTTT. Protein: CASSFNRGSWHF.

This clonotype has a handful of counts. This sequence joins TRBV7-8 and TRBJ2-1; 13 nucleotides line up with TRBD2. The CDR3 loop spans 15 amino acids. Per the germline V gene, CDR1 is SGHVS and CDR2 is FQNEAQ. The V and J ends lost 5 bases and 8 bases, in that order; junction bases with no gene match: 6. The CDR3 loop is CASSRGLAGAHEQFF. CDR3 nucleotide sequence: TGTGCCAGCAGCCGTGGACTAGCGGGGGCGCATGAGCAGTTCTTC.

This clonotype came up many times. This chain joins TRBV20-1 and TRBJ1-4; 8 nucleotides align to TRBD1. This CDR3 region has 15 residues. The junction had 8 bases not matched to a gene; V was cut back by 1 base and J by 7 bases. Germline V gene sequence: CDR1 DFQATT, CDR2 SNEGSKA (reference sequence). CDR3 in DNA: TGCAGTGCTAGAGCTAGGACAGGGTCGAGTGAAAAACTGTTTTTT. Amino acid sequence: CSARARTGSSEKLFF.

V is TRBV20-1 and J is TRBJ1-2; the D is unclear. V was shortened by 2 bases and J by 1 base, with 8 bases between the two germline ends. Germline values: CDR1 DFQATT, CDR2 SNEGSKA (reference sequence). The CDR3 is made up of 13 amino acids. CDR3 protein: CSARREFNYGYTF. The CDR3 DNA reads TGCAGTGCTAGACGAGAGTTTAACTATGGCTACACCTTC.

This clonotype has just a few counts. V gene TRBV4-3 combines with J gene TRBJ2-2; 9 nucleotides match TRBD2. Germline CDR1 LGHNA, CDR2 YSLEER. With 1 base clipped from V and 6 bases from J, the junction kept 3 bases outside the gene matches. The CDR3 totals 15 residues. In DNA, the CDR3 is TGCGCCAGCAGCCAAGGGCGGGGGGGTTCCGGGGAGCTGTTTTTT. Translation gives CASSQGRGGSGELFF.

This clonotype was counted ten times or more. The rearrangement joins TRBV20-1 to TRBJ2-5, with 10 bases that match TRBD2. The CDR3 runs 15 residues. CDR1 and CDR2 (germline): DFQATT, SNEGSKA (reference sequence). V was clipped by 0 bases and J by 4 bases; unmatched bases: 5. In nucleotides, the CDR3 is TGCAGTGCTAGAGACCTAGCGGGGGCAGGAGAGACCCAGTACTTC. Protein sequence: CSARDLAGAGETQYF.

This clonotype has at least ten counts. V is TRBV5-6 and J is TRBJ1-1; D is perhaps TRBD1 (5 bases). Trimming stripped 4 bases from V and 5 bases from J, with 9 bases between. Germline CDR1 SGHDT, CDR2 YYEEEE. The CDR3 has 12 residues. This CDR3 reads CASSPDRTEAFF. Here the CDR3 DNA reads TGTGCCAGCAGCCCCGACAGAACTGAAGCTTTCTTT.

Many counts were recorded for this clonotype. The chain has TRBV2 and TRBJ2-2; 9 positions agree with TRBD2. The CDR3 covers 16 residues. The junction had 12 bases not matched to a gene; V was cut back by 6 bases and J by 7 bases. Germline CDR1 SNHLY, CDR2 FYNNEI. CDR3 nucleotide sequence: TGTGCCAGCAGCGAGGCTAGCGGGGCTGTAGGCGGGGAGCTGTTTTTT. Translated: CASSEASGAVGGELFF.

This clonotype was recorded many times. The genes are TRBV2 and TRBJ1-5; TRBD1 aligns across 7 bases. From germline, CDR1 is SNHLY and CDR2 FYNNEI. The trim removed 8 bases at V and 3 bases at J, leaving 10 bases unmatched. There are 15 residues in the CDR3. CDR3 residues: CASCRDSPYNQPQHF. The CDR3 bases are TGTGCCAGCTGCCGGGACAGTCCCTACAATCAGCCCCAGCATTTT.

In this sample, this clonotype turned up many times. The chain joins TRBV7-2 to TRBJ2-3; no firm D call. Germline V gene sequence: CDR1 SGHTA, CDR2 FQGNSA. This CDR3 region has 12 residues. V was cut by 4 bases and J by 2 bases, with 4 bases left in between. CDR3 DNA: TGTGCCAGCAGCTCCTACACAGATACGCAGTATTTT. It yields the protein CASSSYTDTQYF.

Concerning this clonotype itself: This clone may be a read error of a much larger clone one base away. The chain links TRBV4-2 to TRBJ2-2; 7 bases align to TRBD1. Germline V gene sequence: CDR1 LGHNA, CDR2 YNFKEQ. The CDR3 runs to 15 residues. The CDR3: CASSQTGTYTWELFF. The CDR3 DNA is TGTGCCAGCAGCCAGACAGGGACATACACCTGGGAGCTGTTTTTT.

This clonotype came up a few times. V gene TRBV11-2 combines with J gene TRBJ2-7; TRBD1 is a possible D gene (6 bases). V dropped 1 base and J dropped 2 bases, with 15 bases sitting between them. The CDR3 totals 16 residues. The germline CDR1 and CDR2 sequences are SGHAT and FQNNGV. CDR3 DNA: TGTGCCAGCAGCTTAGCCCACAGGGATCTAGCCTACGAGCAGTACTTC. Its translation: CASSLAHRDLAYEQYF.

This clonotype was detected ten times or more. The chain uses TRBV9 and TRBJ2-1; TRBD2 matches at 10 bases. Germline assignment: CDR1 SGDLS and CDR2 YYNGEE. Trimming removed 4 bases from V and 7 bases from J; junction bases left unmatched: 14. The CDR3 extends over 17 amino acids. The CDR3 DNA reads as TGTGCCAGCAGCCCGCAAATAGCGGGGGGCCACCGGAATGAGCAGTTCTTC. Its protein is CASSPQIAGGHRNEQFF. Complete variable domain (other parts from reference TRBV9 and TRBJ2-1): DSGVTQTPKHLITATGQRVTLRCSPRSGDLSVYWYQQSLDQGLQFLIQYYNGEERAKGNILERFSAQQFPDLHSELNLSSLELGDSALYFCASSPQIAGGHRNEQFFGPGTRLTVL.

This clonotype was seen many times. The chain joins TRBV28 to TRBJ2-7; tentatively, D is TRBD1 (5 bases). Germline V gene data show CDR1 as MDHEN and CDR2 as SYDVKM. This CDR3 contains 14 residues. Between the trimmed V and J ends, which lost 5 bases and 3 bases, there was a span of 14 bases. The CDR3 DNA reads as TGTGCCAGCAGTGCATGGACAAGACGCTACGAGCAGTACTTC. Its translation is CASSAWTRRYEQYF.

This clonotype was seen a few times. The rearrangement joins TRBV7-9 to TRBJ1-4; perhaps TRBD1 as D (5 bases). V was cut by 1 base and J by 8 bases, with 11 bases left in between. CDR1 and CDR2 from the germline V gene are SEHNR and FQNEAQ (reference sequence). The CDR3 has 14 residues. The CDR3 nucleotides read TGTGCCAGCAGCTTAGGGGCCAGGGTAGAAAAACTGTTTTTT. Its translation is CASSLGARVEKLFF.

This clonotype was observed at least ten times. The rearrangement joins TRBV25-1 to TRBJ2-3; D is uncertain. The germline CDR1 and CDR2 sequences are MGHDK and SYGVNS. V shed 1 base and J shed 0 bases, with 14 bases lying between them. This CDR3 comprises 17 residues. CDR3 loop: CASSEFPGPISTDTQYF. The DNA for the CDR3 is TGTGCCAGCAGTGAATTTCCCGGGCCGATTAGCACAGATACGCAGTATTTT.

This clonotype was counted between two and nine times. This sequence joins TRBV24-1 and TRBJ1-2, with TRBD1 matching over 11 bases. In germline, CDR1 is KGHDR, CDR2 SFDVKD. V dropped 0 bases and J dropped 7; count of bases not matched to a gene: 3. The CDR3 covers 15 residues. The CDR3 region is CATSDLPDRGLGYTF. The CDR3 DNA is TGTGCCACCAGTGATTTGCCGGACAGGGGGCTTGGCTACACCTTC.

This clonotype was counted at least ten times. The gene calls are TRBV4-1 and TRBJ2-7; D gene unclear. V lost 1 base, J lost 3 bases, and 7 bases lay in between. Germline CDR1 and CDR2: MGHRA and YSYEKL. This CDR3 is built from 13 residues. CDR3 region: CASSQGDFYEQYF. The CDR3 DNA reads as TGCGCCAGCAGCCAAGGGGATTTCTACGAGCAGTACTTC.

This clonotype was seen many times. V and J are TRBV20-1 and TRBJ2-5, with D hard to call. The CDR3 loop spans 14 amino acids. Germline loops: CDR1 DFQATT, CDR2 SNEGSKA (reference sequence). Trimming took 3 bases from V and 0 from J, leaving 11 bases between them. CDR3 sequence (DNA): TGCAGTGCTAGCTCCTCCGGGTACCAAGAGACCCAGTACTTC. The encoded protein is CSASSSGYQETQYF.

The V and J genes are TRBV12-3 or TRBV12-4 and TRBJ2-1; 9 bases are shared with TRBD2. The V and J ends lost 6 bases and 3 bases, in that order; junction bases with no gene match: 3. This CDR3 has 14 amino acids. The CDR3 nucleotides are TGTGCCAGCAGCCGGACTAGCGACTACAATGAGCAGTTCTTC. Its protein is CASSRTSDYNEQFF.

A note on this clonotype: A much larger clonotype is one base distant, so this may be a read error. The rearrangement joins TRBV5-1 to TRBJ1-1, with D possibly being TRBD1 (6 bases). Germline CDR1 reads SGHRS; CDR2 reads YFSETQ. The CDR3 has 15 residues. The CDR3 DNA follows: TGCGCCAGCAGCTTGGAGGGACATCAAAACACTGAAGCTTCCTTT. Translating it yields CASSLEGHQNTEASF.

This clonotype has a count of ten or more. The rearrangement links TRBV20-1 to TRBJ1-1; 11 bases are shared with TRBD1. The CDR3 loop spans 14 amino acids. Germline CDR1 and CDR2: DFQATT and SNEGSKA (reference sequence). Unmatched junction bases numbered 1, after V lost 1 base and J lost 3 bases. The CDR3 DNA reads TGCAGTGCTAGAGGGACAGGGGGCGACACTGAAGCTTTCTTT. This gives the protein CSARGTGGDTEAFF.

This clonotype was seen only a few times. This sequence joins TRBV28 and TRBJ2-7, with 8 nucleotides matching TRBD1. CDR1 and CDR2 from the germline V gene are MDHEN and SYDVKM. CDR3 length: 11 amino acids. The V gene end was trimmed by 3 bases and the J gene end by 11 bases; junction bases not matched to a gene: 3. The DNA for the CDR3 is TGTGCCAGCAGTTTTGGACAGGGAAAGTACTTC. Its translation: CASSFGQGKYF.

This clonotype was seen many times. The DNA for the CDR3 is TGCAGTGCTGGGACAAGTTCCTACAATGAGCAGTTCTTC. Translating gives CSAGTSSYNEQFF. The V gene is TRBV20-1, the J gene TRBJ2-1, with D maybe TRBD1 (6 bases). The CDR3 has 13 amino acids. V lost 5 bases and J lost 1, with 9 bases in between. Germline V lookup: CDR1 DFQATT, CDR2 SNEGSKA (reference sequence).

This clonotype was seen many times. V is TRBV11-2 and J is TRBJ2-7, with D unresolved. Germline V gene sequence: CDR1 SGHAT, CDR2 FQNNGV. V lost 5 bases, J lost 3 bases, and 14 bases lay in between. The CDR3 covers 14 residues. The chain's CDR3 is CASSPPGLLYEQYF. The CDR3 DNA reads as TGTGCCAGCAGCCCCCCCGGGCTCCTCTACGAGCAGTACTTC.

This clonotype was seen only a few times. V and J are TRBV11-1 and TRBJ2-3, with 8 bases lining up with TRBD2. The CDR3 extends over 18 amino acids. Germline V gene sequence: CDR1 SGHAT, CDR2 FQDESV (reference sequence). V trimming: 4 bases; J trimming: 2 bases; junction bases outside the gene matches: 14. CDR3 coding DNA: TGTGCCAGCAGCTCCCTAGGCCCGATAGCGGGATACACAGATACGCAGTATTTT. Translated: CASSSLGPIAGYTDTQYF.

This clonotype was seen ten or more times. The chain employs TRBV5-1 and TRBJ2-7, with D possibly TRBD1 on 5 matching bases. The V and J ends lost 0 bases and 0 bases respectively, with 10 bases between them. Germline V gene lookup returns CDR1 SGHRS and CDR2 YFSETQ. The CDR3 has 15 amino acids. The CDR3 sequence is CASSLAGPHSYEQYF. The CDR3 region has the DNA TGCGCCAGCAGCTTGGCAGGGCCCCACTCCTACGAGCAGTACTTC.